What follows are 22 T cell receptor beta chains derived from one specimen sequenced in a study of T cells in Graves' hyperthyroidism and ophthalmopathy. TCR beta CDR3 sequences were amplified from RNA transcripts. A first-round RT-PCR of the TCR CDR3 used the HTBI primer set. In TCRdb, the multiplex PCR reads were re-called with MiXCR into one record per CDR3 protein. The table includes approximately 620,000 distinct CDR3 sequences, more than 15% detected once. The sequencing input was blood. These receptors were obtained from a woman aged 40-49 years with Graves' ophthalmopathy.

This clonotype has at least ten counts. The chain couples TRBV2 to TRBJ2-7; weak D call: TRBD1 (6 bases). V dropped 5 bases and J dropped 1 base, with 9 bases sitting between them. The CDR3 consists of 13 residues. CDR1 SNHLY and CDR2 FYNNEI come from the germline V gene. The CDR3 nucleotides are TGTGCCAGCAGTAAGGGGGTTTCCTACGAGCAGTACTTC. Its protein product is CASSKGVSYEQYF.

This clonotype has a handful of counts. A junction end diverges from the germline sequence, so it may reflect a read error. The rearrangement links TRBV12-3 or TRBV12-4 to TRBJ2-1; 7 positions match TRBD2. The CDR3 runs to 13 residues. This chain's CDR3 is CASTPSGYNGQFF. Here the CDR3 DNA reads TGTGCCAGCACCCCTAGCGGATACAATGGGCAGTTCTTC.

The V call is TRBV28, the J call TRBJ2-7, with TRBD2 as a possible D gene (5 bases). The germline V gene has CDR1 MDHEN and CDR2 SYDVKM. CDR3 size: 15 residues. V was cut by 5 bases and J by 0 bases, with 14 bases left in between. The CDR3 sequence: CASSLDPEGSYEQYF. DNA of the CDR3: TGTGCCAGCAGTCTAGACCCCGAGGGCTCCTACGAGCAGTACTTC.

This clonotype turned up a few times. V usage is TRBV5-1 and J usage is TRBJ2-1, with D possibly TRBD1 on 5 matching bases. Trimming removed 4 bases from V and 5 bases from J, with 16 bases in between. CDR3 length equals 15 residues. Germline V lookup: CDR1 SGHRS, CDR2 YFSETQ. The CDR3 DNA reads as TGCGCCAGCAGCACCAGGGCCTCTCCCGACAATGAGCAGTTCTTC. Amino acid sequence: CASSTRASPDNEQFF.

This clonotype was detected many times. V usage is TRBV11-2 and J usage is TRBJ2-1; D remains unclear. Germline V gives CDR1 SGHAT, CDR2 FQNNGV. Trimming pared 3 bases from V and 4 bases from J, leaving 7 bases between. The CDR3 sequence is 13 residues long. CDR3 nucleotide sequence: TGTGCCAGCAGCTTGACCAGTTACAATGAGCAGTTCTTC. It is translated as CASSLTSYNEQFF.

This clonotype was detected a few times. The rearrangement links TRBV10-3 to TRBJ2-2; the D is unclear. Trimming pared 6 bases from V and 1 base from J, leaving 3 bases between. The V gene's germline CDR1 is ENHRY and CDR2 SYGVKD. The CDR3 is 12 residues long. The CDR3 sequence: CAIRENTGELFF. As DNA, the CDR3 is TGTGCCATCAGAGAGAACACCGGGGAGCTGTTTTTT.

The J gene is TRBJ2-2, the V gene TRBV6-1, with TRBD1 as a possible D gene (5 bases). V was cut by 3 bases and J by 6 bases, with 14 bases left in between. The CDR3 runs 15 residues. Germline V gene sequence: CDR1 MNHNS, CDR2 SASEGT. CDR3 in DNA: TGTGCCAGCAGTGATACGACAGTTCCCCCCGGGGAGCTGTTTTTT. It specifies CASSDTTVPPGELFF.

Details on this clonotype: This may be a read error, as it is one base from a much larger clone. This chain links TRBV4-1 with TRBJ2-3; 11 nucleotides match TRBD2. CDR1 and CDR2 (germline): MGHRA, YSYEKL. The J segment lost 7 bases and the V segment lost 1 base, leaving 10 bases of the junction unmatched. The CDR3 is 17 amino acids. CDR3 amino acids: CASSQVFGTSGHNTQYF. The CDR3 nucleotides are TGCGCCAGCAGCCAAGTTTTCGGGACTAGCGGCCACAATACGCAGTATTTT.

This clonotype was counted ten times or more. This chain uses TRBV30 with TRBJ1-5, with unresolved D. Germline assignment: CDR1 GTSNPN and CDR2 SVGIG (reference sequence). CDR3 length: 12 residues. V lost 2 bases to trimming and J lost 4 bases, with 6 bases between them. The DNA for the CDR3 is TGTGCCTGGAGTCCGGGGAATCAGCCCCAGCATTTT. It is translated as CAWSPGNQPQHF. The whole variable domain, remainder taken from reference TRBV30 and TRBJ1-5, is SQTIHQWPATLVQPVGSPLSLECTVEGTSNPNLYWYRQAAGRGLQLLFYSVGIGQISSEVPQNLSASRPQDRQFILSSKKLLLSDSGFYLCAWSPGNQPQHFGDGTRLSIL.

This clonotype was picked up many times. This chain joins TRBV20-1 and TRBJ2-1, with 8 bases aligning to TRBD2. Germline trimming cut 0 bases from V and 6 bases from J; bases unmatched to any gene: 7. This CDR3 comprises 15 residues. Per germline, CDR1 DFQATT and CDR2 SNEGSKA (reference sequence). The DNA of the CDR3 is TGCAGTGCTAGAGATCCTGAGCGGGAGACCAATGAGCAGTTCTTC. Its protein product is CSARDPERETNEQFF.

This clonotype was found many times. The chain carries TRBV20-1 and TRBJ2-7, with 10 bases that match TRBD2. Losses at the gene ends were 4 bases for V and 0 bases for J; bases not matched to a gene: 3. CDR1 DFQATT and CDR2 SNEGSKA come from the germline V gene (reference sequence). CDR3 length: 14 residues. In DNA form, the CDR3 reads TGCAGTGCTACGTCTAGCGGGAGCTCCTACGAGCAGTACTTC. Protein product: CSATSSGSSYEQYF.

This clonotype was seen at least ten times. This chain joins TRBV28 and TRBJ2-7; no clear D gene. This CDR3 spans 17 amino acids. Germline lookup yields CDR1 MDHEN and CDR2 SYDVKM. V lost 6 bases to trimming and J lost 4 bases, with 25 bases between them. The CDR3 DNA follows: TGTGCCAGCAGCTCGTCAGTATTAGTCGGCACCAAGTACGAGCAGTACTTC. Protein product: CASSSSVLVGTKYEQYF.

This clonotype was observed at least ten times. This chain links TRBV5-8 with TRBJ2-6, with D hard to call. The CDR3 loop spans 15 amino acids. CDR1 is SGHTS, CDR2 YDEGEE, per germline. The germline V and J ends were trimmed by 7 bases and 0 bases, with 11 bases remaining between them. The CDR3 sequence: CASSPGASGANVLTF. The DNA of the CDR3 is TGTGCCAGCTCACCTGGTGCCTCTGGGGCCAACGTCCTGACTTTC.

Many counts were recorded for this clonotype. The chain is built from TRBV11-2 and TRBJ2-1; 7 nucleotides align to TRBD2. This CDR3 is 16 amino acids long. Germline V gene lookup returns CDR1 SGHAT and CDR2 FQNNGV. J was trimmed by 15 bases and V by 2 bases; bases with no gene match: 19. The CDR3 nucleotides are TGTGCCAGCAGCTTACCGGGGGGAGTACTAGCCAAAATTCCGTTCTTC. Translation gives CASSLPGGVLAKIPFF.

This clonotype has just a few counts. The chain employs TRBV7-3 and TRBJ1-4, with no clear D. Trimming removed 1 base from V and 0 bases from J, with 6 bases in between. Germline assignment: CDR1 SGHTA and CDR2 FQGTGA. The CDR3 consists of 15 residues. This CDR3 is CASSLNRATNEKLFF. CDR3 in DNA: TGTGCCAGCAGCTTAAATCGCGCAACTAATGAAAAACTGTTTTTT. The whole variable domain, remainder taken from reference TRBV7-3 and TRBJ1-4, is GAGVSQTPSNKVTEKGKYVELRCDPISGHTALYWYRQSLGQGPEFLIYFQGTGAADDSGLPNDRFFAVRPEGSVSTLKIQRTERGDSAVYLCASSLNRATNEKLFFGSGTQLSVL.

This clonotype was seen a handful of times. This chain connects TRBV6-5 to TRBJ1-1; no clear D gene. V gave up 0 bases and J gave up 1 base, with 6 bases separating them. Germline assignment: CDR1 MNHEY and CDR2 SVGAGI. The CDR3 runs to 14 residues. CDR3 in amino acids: CASSYSWANTEAFF. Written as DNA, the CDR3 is TGTGCCAGCAGTTACTCCTGGGCGAACACTGAAGCTTTCTTT.

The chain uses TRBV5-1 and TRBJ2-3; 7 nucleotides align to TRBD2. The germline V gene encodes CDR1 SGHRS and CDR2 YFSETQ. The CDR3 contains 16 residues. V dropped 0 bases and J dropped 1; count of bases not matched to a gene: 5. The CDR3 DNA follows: TGCGCCAGCAGCTTGGGGGACTATCCGGGCACAGATACGCAGTATTTT. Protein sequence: CASSLGDYPGTDTQYF.

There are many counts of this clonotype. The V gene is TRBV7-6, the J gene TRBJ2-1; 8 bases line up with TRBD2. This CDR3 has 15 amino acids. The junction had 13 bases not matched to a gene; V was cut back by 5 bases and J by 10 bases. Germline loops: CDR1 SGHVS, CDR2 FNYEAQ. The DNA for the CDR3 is TGTGCCAGCAGCCCGAGAACGGGAGGGCCTTGGGAGCAGTTCTTC. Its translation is CASSPRTGGPWEQFF.

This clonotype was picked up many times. The CDR3 here is CASSHITETQYF. In DNA, the CDR3 is TGTGCCAGCAGCCATATCACGGAGACCCAGTACTTC. The chain has TRBV3-1 and TRBJ2-5, with unresolved D. CDR3 length: 12 amino acids. CDR1 and CDR2 from the germline V gene are LGHDT and YNNKEL (reference sequence). Trimming cost V 3 bases and J 5 bases, with 7 bases left between them.

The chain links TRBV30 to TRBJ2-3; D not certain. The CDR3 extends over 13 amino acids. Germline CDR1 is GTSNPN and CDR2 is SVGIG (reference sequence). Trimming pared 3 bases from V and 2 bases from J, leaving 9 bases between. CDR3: CAWSSTDTDTQYF. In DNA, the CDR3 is TGTGCCTGGAGCAGTACAGACACAGATACGCAGTATTTT. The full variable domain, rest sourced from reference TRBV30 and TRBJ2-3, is SQTIHQWPATLVQPVGSPLSLECTVEGTSNPNLYWYRQAAGRGLQLLFYSVGIGQISSEVPQNLSASRPQDRQFILSSKKLLLSDSGFYLCAWSSTDTDTQYFGPGTRLTVL.

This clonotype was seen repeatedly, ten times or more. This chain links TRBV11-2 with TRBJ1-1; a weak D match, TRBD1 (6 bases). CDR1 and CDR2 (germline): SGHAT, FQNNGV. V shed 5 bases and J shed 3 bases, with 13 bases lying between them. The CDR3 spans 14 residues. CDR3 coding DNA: TGTGCCAGCAGCCACCTTCGGGGGCACACTGAAGCTTTCTTT. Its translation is CASSHLRGHTEAFF.

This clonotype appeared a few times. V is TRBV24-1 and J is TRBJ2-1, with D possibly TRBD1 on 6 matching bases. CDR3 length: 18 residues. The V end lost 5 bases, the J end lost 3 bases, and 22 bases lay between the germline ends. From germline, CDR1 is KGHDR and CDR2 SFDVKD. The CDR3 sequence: CATSGGQGRYTDYNEQFF. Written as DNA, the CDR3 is TGTGCCACCAGTGGGGGTCAGGGGAGATATACAGACTACAATGAGCAGTTCTTC.